This T cell receptor beta chain was documented in a study of T-cell reconstitution after alpha-beta-depleted transplantation in children. This sample's TCRbeta library carried unique molecular identifier barcodes. Via MiXCR, TCRdb re-called the PCR reads, giving one row per CDR3 protein. Among about 360,000 distinct CDR3 sequences listed, 13% were seen once. In this sample, this clonotype turned up a few times. The CDR3 runs to 15 residues. Trimming stripped 0 bases from V and 0 bases from J, with 9 bases between. The germline V gene encodes CDR1 DFQATT and CDR2 SNEGSKA (reference sequence). Sequencing was performed on PBMCs, taken from the stem cell graft. V and J are TRBV20-1 and TRBJ1-5; no definite D call. The source is a human donor who donated a stem cell graft to a child with Fanconi anemia. The CDR3 loop is CSARDRTYSNQPQHF. Written as DNA, the CDR3 is TGCAGTGCTAGAGATCGCACCTATAGCAATCAGCCCCAGCATTTT.